A single sample is the source of the 10 T cell receptor beta chains below, sequenced in a study of PD-1 blockade in classical Hodgkin lymphoma. Assay: immunoSEQ multiplex PCR; the TCRdb copy retains only in-frame clones and omits some. Here the sample spans 20,000 to 25,000 clones, more than 90% being singletons. Specified time point: newly diagnosed, previously untreated cHL patient sample. Magnetic negative selection was used to purify CD4+ T cells from thawed PBMCs. The sequencing input was CD4+ T cells from blood. The origin of the receptors is a human donor with classical Hodgkin lymphoma.

This rearrangement joins TRBV5-1 to TRBJ2-1, with 11 bases lining up with TRBD2. The CDR3 totals 20 residues. Germline CDR1 SGHRS, CDR2 YFSETQ. Trimming at V came to 2 bases and at J to 1 base, leaving 14 bases not matched to a gene. As DNA, the CDR3 is TGCGCCAGCAGCTTCGGGACTAGCGGAAAAGGCGCTTGGTCCTACAATGAGCAGTTCTTC. This codes for CASSFGTSGKGAWSYNEQFF.

V and J are TRBV7-2 and TRBJ1-4, with D unresolved. The CDR3 covers 14 residues. Germline V gives CDR1 SGHTA, CDR2 FQGNSA. Trimming cost V 2 bases and J 7 bases, with 11 bases left between them. As DNA, the CDR3 is TGTGCCAGCAGCTTAAGCGGGTGGGGTGAAAAACTGTTTTTT. This sequence encodes CASSLSGWGEKLFF.

The chain's CDR3 is CASSSGTSGDNEQFF. CDR3 DNA sequence: TGTGCCAGCAGCTCCGGGACTAGCGGGGACAATGAGCAGTTCTTC. The V call is TRBV7-9, the J call TRBJ2-1; 13 positions agree with TRBD2. The trim removed 4 bases at V and 5 bases at J, leaving 2 bases unmatched. The CDR3 consists of 15 residues. Germline values: CDR1 SEHNR, CDR2 FQNEAQ (reference sequence).

This clone was counted once. The V call is TRBV5-1, the J call TRBJ2-5; no firm D call. Trimming took 5 bases from V and 3 from J, leaving 14 bases between them. This CDR3 spans 14 amino acids. Germline V lookup: CDR1 SGHRS, CDR2 YFSETQ. CDR3 residues: CASRHQNGEETQYF. DNA of the CDR3: TGCGCCAGCAGGCACCAGAACGGAGAAGAGACCCAGTACTTC.

CDR3 in amino acids: CASSIDYVAVYTEAFF. The CDR3 DNA reads TGTGCCAGTAGTATAGATTACGTGGCGGTATACACTGAAGCTTTCTTT. The genes are TRBV19 and TRBJ1-1, with D unclear. CDR1 is LNHDA and CDR2 is SQIVND in the germline V gene (reference sequence). Trimming took 0 bases from V and 3 from J, leaving 14 bases between them. The CDR3 sequence is 16 residues long.

The chain recombines TRBV10-3 with TRBJ1-6; D unclear. The CDR3 totals 14 residues. Looked up from germline, CDR1 is ENHRY and CDR2 is SYGVKD. The germline V and J ends were trimmed by 2 bases and 0 bases, with 2 bases remaining between them. CDR3 DNA: TGTGCCATCAGTGAGAGCTCCTATAATTCACCCCTCCACTTT. Translating it yields CAISESSYNSPLHF.

The chain uses TRBV7-8 and TRBJ2-5; no definite D call. Trimming pared 6 bases from V and 2 bases from J, leaving 13 bases between. Germline loops: CDR1 SGHVS, CDR2 FQNEAQ. The length of the CDR3 is 14 residues. CDR3 loop: CASSHRRIQETQYF. The DNA for the CDR3 is TGTGCCAGCAGTCATAGAAGGATTCAAGAGACCCAGTACTTC.

CDR3 sequence (DNA): TGTGCCAGCAGTGACCCGACAGGGACTAGCGGGTTCTCCTACGAGCAGTACTTC. This sequence encodes CASSDPTGTSGFSYEQYF. The chain employs TRBV25-1 and TRBJ2-7; 12 bases are a match to TRBD2. The V gene end was trimmed by 3 bases and the J gene end by 0 bases; junction bases not matched to a gene: 9. Looked up from germline, CDR1 is MGHDK and CDR2 is SYGVNS. The CDR3 totals 18 residues.

J is TRBJ2-1 and V is TRBV7-3, with 9 positions matching TRBD2. Losses at the gene ends were 2 bases for V and 8 bases for J; bases not matched to a gene: 4. There are 14 residues in the CDR3. Per germline, CDR1 SGHTA and CDR2 FQGTGA. CDR3 in DNA: TGTGCCAGCAGCTTAGCGGGGGGGCCGTATGAGCAGTTCTTC. It translates to CASSLAGGPYEQFF.

This sequence joins TRBV4-2 and TRBJ2-4, with 9 bases lining up with TRBD1. The V gene's germline CDR1 is LGHNA and CDR2 YNFKEQ. V was clipped by 6 bases and J by 3 bases; unmatched bases: 9. This CDR3 has 16 amino acids. CDR3 bases: TGTGCCAGCAGTTCCGCGACAGGGGGTGGCAAAAACATTCAGTACTTC. Amino acids: CASSSATGGGKNIQYF.